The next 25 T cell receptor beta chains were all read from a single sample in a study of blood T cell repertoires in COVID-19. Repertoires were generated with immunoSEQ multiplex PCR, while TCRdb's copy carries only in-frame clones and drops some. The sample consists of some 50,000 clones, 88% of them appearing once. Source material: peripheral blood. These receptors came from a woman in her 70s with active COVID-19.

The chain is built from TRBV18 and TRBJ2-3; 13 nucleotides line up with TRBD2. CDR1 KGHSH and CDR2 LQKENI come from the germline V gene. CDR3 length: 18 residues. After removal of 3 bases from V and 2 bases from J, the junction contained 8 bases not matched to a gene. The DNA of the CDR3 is TGTGCCAGCTCACCTTCGAGGGGACTAGCGGGAAACACAGATACGCAGTATTTT. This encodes CASSPSRGLAGNTDTQYF.

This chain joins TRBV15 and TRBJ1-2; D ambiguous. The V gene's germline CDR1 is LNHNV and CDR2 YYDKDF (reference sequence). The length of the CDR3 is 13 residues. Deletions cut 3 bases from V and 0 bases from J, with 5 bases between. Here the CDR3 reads CATSSQTNYGYTF. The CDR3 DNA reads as TGTGCCACCAGCAGTCAAACTAACTATGGCTACACCTTC.

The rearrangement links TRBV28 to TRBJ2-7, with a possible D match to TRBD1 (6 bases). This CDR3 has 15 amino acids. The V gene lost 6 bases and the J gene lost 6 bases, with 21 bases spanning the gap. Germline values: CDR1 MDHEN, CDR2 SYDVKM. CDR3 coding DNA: TGTGCCAGCAGCATAATAATCGGGACATCCGCCGAGCAGTACTTC. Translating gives CASSIIIGTSAEQYF.

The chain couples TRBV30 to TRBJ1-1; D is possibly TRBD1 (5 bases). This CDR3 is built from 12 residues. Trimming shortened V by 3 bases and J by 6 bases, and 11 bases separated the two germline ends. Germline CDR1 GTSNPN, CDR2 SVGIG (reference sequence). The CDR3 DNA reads TGTGCCTGGAGCAGGGATCACGCTGAAGCTTTCTTT. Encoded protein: CAWSRDHAEAFF. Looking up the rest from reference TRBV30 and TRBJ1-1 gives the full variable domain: SQTIHQWPATLVQPVGSPLSLECTVEGTSNPNLYWYRQAAGRGLQLLFYSVGIGQISSEVPQNLSASRPQDRQFILSSKKLLLSDSGFYLCAWSRDHAEAFFGQGTRLTVV.

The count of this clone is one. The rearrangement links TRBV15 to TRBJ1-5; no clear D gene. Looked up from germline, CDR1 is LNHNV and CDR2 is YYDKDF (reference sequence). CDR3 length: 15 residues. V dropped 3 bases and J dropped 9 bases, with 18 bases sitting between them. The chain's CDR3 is CATSSRAARTVPQHF. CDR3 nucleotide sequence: TGTGCCACCAGCAGCCGCGCGGCGAGGACTGTGCCCCAGCATTTT. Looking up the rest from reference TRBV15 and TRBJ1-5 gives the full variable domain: DAMVIQNPRYQVTQFGKPVTLSCSQTLNHNVMYWYQQKSSQAPKLLFHYYDKDFNNEADTPDNFQSRRPNTSFCFLDIRSPGLGDTAMYLCATSSRAARTVPQHFGDGTRLSIL.

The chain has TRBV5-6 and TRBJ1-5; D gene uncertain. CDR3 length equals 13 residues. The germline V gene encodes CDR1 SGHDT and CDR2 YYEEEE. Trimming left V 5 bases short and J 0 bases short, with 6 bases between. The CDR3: CASSSHSNQPQHF. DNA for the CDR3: TGTGCCAGCAGTTCCCATAGCAATCAGCCCCAGCATTTT.

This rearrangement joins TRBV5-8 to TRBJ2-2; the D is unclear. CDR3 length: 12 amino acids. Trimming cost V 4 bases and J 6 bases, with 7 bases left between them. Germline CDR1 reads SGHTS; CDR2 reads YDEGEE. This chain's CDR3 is CASSMRSGELFF. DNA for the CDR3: TGTGCCAGCAGCATGAGGTCCGGGGAGCTGTTTTTT.

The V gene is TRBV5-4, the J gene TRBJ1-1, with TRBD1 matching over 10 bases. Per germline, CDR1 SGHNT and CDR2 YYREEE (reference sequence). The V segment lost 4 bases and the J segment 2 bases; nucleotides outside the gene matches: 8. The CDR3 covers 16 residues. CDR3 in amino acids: CASSATRQGANTEAFF. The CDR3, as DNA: TGTGCCAGCAGCGCCACCCGACAGGGGGCTAACACTGAAGCTTTCTTT.

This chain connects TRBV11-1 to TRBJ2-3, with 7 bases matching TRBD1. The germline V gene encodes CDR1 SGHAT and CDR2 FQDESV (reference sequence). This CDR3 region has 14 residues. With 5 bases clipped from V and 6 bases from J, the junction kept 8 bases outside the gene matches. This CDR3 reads CASSPGTAADTQYF. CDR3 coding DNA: TGTGCCAGCAGCCCCGGGACAGCGGCCGATACGCAGTATTTT.

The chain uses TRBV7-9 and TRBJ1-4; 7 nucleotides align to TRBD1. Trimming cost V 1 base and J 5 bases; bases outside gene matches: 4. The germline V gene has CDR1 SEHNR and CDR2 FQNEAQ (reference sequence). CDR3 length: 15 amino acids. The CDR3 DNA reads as TGTGCCAGCAGCTTAGGGACAGGCCAGAATGAAAAACTGTTTTTT. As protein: CASSLGTGQNEKLFF. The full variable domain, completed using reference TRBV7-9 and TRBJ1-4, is DTGVSQNPRHKITKRGQNVTFRCDPISEHNRLYWYRQTLGQGPEFLTYFQNEAQLEKSRLLSDRFSAERPKGSFSTLEIQRTEQGDSAMYLCASSLGTGQNEKLFFGSGTQLSVL.

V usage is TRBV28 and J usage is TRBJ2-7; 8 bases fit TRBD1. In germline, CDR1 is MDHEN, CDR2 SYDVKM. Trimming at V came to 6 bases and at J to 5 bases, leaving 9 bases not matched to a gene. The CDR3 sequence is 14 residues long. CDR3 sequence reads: CASSSTGGSHEQYF. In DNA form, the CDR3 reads TGTGCCAGCAGCTCTACAGGGGGTTCCCACGAGCAGTACTTC.

CDR3 coding DNA: TGTGCCAGCAGCCGTGACAGGTGGGGAAACAATGAGCAGTTCTTC. Its translation is CASSRDRWGNNEQFF. This rearrangement joins TRBV7-3 to TRBJ2-1, with a possible D match to TRBD1 (6 bases). In germline, CDR1 is SGHTA, CDR2 FQGTGA. This CDR3 region has 15 residues. V lost 5 bases, J lost 5 bases, and 16 bases lay in between.

The CDR3 bases are TGTGCCAGCAGACCAGGCGAAATTAGCGTGAGCACAGATACGCAGTATTTT. The encoded protein is CASRPGEISVSTDTQYF. The chain has TRBV7-9 and TRBJ2-3, with D perhaps matching TRBD2 (5 bases). The CDR3 has 17 amino acids. V lost 6 bases and J 0 bases, leaving 19 bases between the germline ends. Germline values: CDR1 SEHNR, CDR2 FQNEAQ (reference sequence).

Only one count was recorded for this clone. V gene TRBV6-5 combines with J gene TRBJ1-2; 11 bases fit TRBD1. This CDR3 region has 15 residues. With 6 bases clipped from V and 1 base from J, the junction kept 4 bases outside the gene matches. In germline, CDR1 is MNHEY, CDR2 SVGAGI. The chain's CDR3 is CASRGQGAVNYGYTF. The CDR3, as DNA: TGTGCCAGCAGAGGACAGGGGGCAGTTAACTATGGCTACACCTTC.

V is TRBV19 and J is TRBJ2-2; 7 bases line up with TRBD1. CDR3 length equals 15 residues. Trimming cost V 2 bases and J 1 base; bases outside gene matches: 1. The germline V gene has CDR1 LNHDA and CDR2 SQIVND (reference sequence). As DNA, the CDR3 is TGTGCCAGTAGTATAAGGACAGGGAACACCGGGGAGCTGTTTTTT. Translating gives CASSIRTGNTGELFF.

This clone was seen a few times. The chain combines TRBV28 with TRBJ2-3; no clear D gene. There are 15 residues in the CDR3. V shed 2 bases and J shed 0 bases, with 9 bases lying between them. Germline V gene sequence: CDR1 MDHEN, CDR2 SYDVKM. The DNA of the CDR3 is TGTGCCAGCAGTTTACGACTGACTAGCACAGATACGCAGTATTTT. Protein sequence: CASSLRLTSTDTQYF.

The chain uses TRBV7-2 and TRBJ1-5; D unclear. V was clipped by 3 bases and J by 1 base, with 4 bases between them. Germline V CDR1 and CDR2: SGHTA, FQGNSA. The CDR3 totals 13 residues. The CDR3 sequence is CASSFGSNQPQHF. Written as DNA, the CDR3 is TGTGCCAGCAGCTTCGGGAGCAATCAGCCCCAGCATTTT.

The CDR3 is CASRDRVPYNEQFF. DNA for the CDR3: TGTGCCAGTCGCGACAGGGTCCCCTACAATGAGCAGTTCTTC. This chain joins TRBV6-5 and TRBJ2-1; the match to TRBD1 covers 7 bases. V lost 9 bases, J lost 2 bases, and 7 bases stayed unmatched. The CDR3 loop spans 14 amino acids. Germline V lookup: CDR1 MNHEY, CDR2 SVGAGI.

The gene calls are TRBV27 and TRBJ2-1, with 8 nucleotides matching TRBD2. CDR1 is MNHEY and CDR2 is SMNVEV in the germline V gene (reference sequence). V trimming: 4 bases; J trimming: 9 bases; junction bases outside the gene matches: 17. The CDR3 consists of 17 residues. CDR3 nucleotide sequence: TGTGCCAGCAGTTCACGACGACTAGCGCTTTCCAGGGGTGAGCAGTTCTTC. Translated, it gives CASSSRRLALSRGEQFF.

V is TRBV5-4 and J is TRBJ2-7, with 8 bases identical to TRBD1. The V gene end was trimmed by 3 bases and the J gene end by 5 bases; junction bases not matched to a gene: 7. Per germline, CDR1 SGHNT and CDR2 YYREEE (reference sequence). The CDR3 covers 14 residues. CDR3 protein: CASSSSGGRDEQYF. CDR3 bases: TGTGCCAGCAGCTCATCAGGGGGCCGGGACGAGCAGTACTTC.

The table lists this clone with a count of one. CDR3 bases: TGTGCCTGGAGTGCAGAAGGGGAGGCGTATGGCTACACCTTC. It yields the protein CAWSAEGEAYGYTF. The V call is TRBV30, the J call TRBJ1-2, with a weak D call TRBD1 (5 bases). There are 14 residues in the CDR3. CDR1 is GTSNPN, CDR2 SVGIG, per germline (reference sequence). Between the trimmed V and J ends, which lost 1 base and 5 bases, there was a span of 14 bases.

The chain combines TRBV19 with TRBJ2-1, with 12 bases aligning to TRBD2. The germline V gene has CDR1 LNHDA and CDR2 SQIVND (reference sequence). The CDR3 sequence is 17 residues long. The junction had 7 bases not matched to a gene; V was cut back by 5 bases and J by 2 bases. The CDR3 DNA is TGTGCCAGTAGTCCTAGCGGGAGGGCCGGGACCTACAATGAGCAGTTCTTC. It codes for CASSPSGRAGTYNEQFF.

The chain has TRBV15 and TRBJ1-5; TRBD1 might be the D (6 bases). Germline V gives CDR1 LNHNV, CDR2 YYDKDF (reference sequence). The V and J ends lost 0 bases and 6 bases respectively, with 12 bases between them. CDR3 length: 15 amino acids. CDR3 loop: CATSRDLQGSQPQHF. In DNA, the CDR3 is TGTGCCACCAGCAGAGATCTACAGGGCAGTCAGCCCCAGCATTTT.

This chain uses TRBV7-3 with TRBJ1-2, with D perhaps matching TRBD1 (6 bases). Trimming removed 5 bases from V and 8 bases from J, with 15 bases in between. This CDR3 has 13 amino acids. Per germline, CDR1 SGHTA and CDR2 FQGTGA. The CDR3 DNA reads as TGTGCCAGCAGCCTACCGGGGGGGCAAGGCTACACCTTC. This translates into CASSLPGGQGYTF.

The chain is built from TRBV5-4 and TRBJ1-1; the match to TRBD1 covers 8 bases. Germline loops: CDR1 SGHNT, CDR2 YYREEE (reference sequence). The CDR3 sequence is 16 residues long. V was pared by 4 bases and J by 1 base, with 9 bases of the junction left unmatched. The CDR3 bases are TGTGCCAGCAGCCCTCAGGGGGCGCGGGGGAACACTGAAGCTTTCTTT. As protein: CASSPQGARGNTEAFF.